The 9 T cell receptor beta chains presented below share a single source sample, sequenced in a study of blood T cell repertoires in COVID-19. Assay used: immunoSEQ multiplex PCR; TCRdb lists only in-frame clones, some missing. The sample includes roughly 140,000 clones, over 70% seen only once; the top ten take over 8.5%. Material: peripheral blood. The receptors here all came from a man aged 45-65 years with active or convalescent COVID-19.

In this sample, this clone turned up once. This chain links TRBV21-1 with TRBJ1-4; the D call in the table, TRBD1, was not verified against the DNA. TRBV21-1 is a pseudogene locus. This CDR3 is built from 16 residues. The CDR3 nucleotides read TGTGCCAGCAGCAAACTCCCGGGACAAGTTAATGAAAAACTGTTTTTT. Protein product: CASSKLPGQVNEKLFF.

V gene TRBV5-1 combines with J gene TRBJ1-2; D gene ambiguous. CDR1 and CDR2 from the germline V gene are SGHRS and YFSETQ. V was pared by 3 bases and J by 8 bases, with 17 bases between. The CDR3 spans 14 residues. Written as DNA, the CDR3 is TGCGCCAGCAGCTCGGGAGGGTCGGAGAGGGGCTACACCTTC. This sequence encodes CASSSGGSERGYTF.

CDR3 in amino acids: CASSHTSGSYNEQFF. For the CDR3, the DNA is TGTGCCAGCAGCCACACTAGCGGGAGCTACAATGAGCAGTTCTTC. This chain links TRBV4-2 with TRBJ2-1; 11 bases match TRBD2. From germline, CDR1 is LGHNA and CDR2 YNFKEQ. This CDR3 spans 15 amino acids. J lost 3 bases, V lost 3 bases, and 1 base had no gene match.

This clone was recorded only once. The chain joins TRBV7-9 to TRBJ2-1; D might be TRBD2 (5 bases). Germline V gives CDR1 SEHNR, CDR2 FQNEAQ (reference sequence). The CDR3 is made up of 18 amino acids. Trimming removed 0 bases from V and 0 bases from J, with 15 bases in between. The CDR3 nucleotides are TGTGCCAGCAGCTTAGCGAGGAGCGGCCAAAGCTCCTACAATGAGCAGTTCTTC. Encoded protein: CASSLARSGQSSYNEQFF.

Only one count was recorded for this clone. The CDR3, as DNA: TGTGCCAGCAGCCTAGGGACAGGGAGCAGAGCTTTCTTT. It codes for CASSLGTGSRAFF. V usage is TRBV5-6 and J usage is TRBJ1-1; 9 bases are shared with TRBD1. V lost 4 bases and J lost 10; bases outside the gene matches: 8. Germline CDR1 is SGHDT and CDR2 is YYEEEE. This CDR3 contains 13 residues. Based on the CDR3 plus reference TRBV5-6 and TRBJ1-1, the full variable domain is DAGVTQSPTHLIKTRGQQVTLRCSPKSGHDTVSWYQQALGQGPQFIFQYYEEEERQRGNFPDRFSGHQFPNYSSELNVNALLLGDSALYLCASSLGTGSRAFFGQGTRLTVV.

The chain is built from TRBV27 and TRBJ1-1, with TRBD1 identical over 7 bases. The V gene's germline CDR1 is MNHEY and CDR2 SMNVEV (reference sequence). V was clipped by 0 bases and J by 8 bases; unmatched bases: 3. The CDR3 loop spans 13 amino acids. As DNA, the CDR3 is TGTGCCAGCAGTTTATCCAGGGGGATAGAAGCTTTCTTT. This encodes CASSLSRGIEAFF.

The chain has TRBV7-3 and TRBJ2-7, with D maybe TRBD1 (6 bases). The CDR3 runs to 15 residues. CDR1 is SGHTA, CDR2 FQGTGA, per germline. The V end was cut by 3 bases, the J end by 4 bases, with 16 bases between. In DNA, the CDR3 is TGTGCCAGCAGCTTTGAAGGTGGGGACATTTACGAGCAGTACTTC. The encoded protein is CASSFEGGDIYEQYF. Full variable domain (remainder filled in from reference TRBV7-3 and TRBJ2-7): GAGVSQTPSNKVTEKGKYVELRCDPISGHTALYWYRQSLGQGPEFLIYFQGTGAADDSGLPNDRFFAVRPEGSVSTLKIQRTERGDSAVYLCASSFEGGDIYEQYFGPGTRLTVT.

This rearrangement joins TRBV19 to TRBJ2-7; D is unresolved. The length of the CDR3 is 15 residues. Germline V gene data show CDR1 as LNHDA and CDR2 as SQIVND (reference sequence). The ends were cut back, 6 bases at V and 7 bases at J, with 22 bases in the middle. CDR3 DNA: TGTGCCAGTAGCCCCACAATGACCTGGGCTGAAGAGCAGTACTTC. Residues: CASSPTMTWAEEQYF.

The chain is built from TRBV18 and TRBJ2-3; 8 nucleotides line up with TRBD1. In germline, CDR1 is KGHSH, CDR2 LQKENI. This CDR3 is 14 amino acids long. The V segment lost 5 bases and the J segment 4 bases; nucleotides outside the gene matches: 5. The CDR3 sequence is CASSTTGVADTQYF. CDR3 bases: TGTGCCAGCTCAACGACAGGGGTGGCAGATACGCAGTATTTT.